These 11 T cell receptor beta chains were sequenced from one sample in a study of tumor-infiltrating lymphocytes in primary liver carcinoma. A constant-region primer primed TCR beta cDNA synthesis from roughly 510 ng of total RNA. Generation of the TCR beta libraries relied on three nested multiplex PCR rounds using slightly modified ARM-PCR. Running around 9 cycles apiece, the first two PCR rounds relied on TRBV1-TRBV30 forward primers together with a C-beta reverse primer. TCRdb ran MiXCR on the multiplex PCR reads and lists one entry per CDR3 protein. The data hold approximately 190,000 distinct CDR3 sequences, with about 82% observed a single time. Co-extracting RNA and DNA was done with roughly 17-32 mg of unsorted bulk tissue as input. Sequencing was carried out using tumor tissue from primary liver carcinoma. The source of these receptors is a man aged 35 to 55 with primary liver carcinoma and hepatitis B virus infection.

A word on this clonotype: Mismatch with germline at one junction end may stem from a read error. The chain links TRBV19 to TRBJ2-2; D might be TRBD1 (7 bases). There are 14 residues in the CDR3. Germline CDR1 is LNHDA and CDR2 is SQIVND (reference sequence). CDR3 amino acids: CDSSSTGTTGELFF. CDR3 sequence (DNA): TGTGACAGTAGCTCGACAGGGACTACCGGGGAGCTGTTTTTT.

As to this clonotype: An end of the junction differs from the germline gene, which may be a read error. V gene TRBV6-5 combines with J gene TRBJ1-6; D perhaps matches TRBD1 (5 bases). CDR3 length: 15 residues. Germline values: CDR1 MNHEY, CDR2 SVGAGI. The CDR3 is CANSYSIQGHSPLHF. The CDR3 nucleotides read TGTGCCAACAGTTACTCAATTCAGGGTCATTCACCCCTCCACTTT.

As to this clonotype: Sequence at one end of the junction differs from germline and may be a read error. V is TRBV11-1 and J is TRBJ2-4; TRBD2 is a possible D gene (6 bases). This CDR3 contains 17 residues. Germline V gene data show CDR1 as SGHAT and CDR2 as FQDESV (reference sequence). CDR3 protein: CASSFPVTSWTKNVQYF. The CDR3 coding sequence is TGTGCCAGCAGCTTTCCCGTGACTAGTTGGACCAAAAACGTTCAGTACTTC. Variable domain in full (rest from reference TRBV11-1 and TRBJ2-4): EAEVAQSPRYKITEKSQAVAFWCDPISGHATLYWYRQILGQGPELLVQFQDESVVDDSQLPKDRFSAERLKGVDSTLKIQPAELGDSAMYLCASSFPVTSWTKNVQYFGAGTRLSVL.

This rearrangement joins TRBV4-2 to TRBJ1-2; D is uncertain. CDR3 length equals 16 residues. Looked up from germline, CDR1 is LGHNA and CDR2 is YNFKEQ. V was clipped by 2 bases and J by 2 bases, with 15 bases between them. CDR3 amino acids: CASSQYPSGMNYGYTF. In DNA form, the CDR3 reads TGTGCCAGCAGCCAATATCCTTCAGGAATGAACTATGGCTACACCTTC.

Concerning this clonotype: The conserved final phenylalanine or tryptophan is absent from the CDR3, which likely points to a read error. The limits of the CDR3 on the DNA are not certain, so only TCRdb's listed CDR3 is given. The chain carries TRBV11-1 and TRBJ2-2. The CDR3 has 13 residues if both end residues are counted. The germline CDR1 and CDR2 sequences are SGHAT and FQDESV (reference sequence). CDR3 region: CASSFWDTGEPFS.

A word on this clonotype: Relative to the germline gene, one junction end is altered; a read error may explain this. The V gene is TRBV11-2, the J gene TRBJ2-1; D is uncertain. Germline CDR1 is SGHAT and CDR2 is FQNNGV. The CDR3 loop spans 13 amino acids. CDR3 amino acids: CASRSESYNEQFF. DNA for the CDR3: TGTGCCAGCAGGTCAGAATCATACAATGAGCAGTTCTTT. The full variable domain, rest sourced from reference TRBV11-2 and TRBJ2-1, is EAGVAQSPRYKIIEKRQSVAFWCNPISGHATLYWYQQILGQGPKLLIQFQNNGVVDDSQLPKDRFSAERLKGVDSTLKIQPAKLEDSAVYLCASRSESYNEQFFGPGTRLTVL.

As to this clonotype: Since a much larger clone is just one base distant, this may be a read error. J is TRBJ2-1 and V is TRBV28; D perhaps matches TRBD1 (6 bases). CDR1 is MDHEN and CDR2 is SYDVKM in the germline V gene. This CDR3 contains 12 residues. CDR3 loop: CTSSGTSDEQFF. DNA for the CDR3: TGTACCAGCAGTGGGACAAGCGATGAGCAGTTCTTC.

Worth noting for this clonotype: One end of the junction varies from germline; a read error may be responsible. J is TRBJ1-2 and V is TRBV29-1; D remains unclear. CDR1 and CDR2 from the germline V gene are SQVTM and ANQGSEA. The CDR3 consists of 13 residues. The CDR3 sequence is CRVYLARDYGYTF. In nucleotides, the CDR3 is TGTAGAGTGTATCTTGCTCGCGACTATGGCTACACCTTC.

The chain links TRBV29-1 to TRBJ1-1, with 9 bases that match TRBD1. Germline CDR1 is SQVTM and CDR2 is ANQGSEA. This CDR3 has 19 amino acids. V lost 0 bases and J lost 3; bases outside the gene matches: 17. The CDR3 sequence: CSVEDLIGTGTGADTEAFF. CDR3 bases: TGCAGCGTTGAAGATCTTATTGGGACAGGGACGGGGGCGGACACTGAAGCTTTCTTT.

For this clonotype: The junction departs from germline at one end; a sequencing error may be responsible. This chain connects TRBV4-3 to TRBJ2-2, with D possibly TRBD2 on 5 matching bases. Germline V gene data show CDR1 as LGHNA and CDR2 as YSLEER. The CDR3 covers 13 residues. CDR3 residues: CASSPHRTGEQFF. CDR3 coding DNA: TGCGCCAGCAGCCCCCATCGCACCGGGGAGCAGTTTTTT.

This clonotype has only one observation. V and J are TRBV11-2 and TRBJ2-6; D may be TRBD1 (5 bases). The CDR3 runs 15 residues. V lost 3 bases and J lost 12, with 18 bases in between. Germline V lookup: CDR1 SGHAT, CDR2 FQNNGV. For the CDR3, the DNA is TGTGCCAGCAGCTTGGATAGGGCTGGGGCTATCGTCCTGACTTTC. It codes for CASSLDRAGAIVLTF.